These 20 T cell receptor beta chains came from one sample sequenced in a study of post-analysis software for immune sequencing data. Whole-study results and caveats: The five TRBV segments detected at higher frequency in patients than in controls included TRBV5-6, TRBV5-1 and TRBV20-1.

Their specific antigens are unknown. Researchers reported that TCR beta cDNA libraries carried unique molecular identifiers. Each CDR3 protein is one row after TCRdb ran MiXCR on the PCR reads. The repertoire consists of roughly 870,000 distinct CDR3 sequences, with around 53% occurring once and the leading ten covering about 4.8%. Sequences were obtained from blood. The receptor set was obtained from a girl aged 5-17 years with multiple sclerosis.

The chain recombines TRBV20-1 with TRBJ2-1; D perhaps matches TRBD2 (5 bases). V dropped 2 bases and J dropped 0 bases, with 14 bases sitting between them. Germline V gene lookup returns CDR1 DFQATT and CDR2 SNEGSKA (reference sequence). The CDR3 has 16 amino acids. In DNA, the CDR3 is TGCAGTGCTAGACCCGCAGCGGCTAGCTCCTACAATGAGCAGTTCTTC. Amino acids: CSARPAAASSYNEQFF.

The genes are TRBV7-9 and TRBJ1-1; no definite D call. The CDR3 loop spans 13 amino acids. V gave up 5 bases and J gave up 4 bases, with 11 bases separating them. Germline V lookup: CDR1 SEHNR, CDR2 FQNEAQ (reference sequence). CDR3 in DNA: TGTGCCAGCAGCCCGGAGGGCTTCACTGAAGCTTTCTTT. Translation gives CASSPEGFTEAFF.

For this clonotype: A read error may produce the germline difference seen at one junction end. CDR3 loop: CASSSGQGWGYTF. In DNA, the CDR3 is TGTGCCAGTAGTTCGGGACAGGGCTGGGGCTACACCTTC. This sequence joins TRBV12-3 or TRBV12-4 and TRBJ1-2, with 9 bases fitting TRBD1. The CDR3 loop spans 13 amino acids.

The chain has TRBV5-1 and TRBJ2-7; perhaps TRBD1 as D (5 bases). The CDR3 consists of 14 residues. V lost 4 bases, J lost 3 bases, and 14 bases lay in between. The germline CDR1 and CDR2 sequences are SGHRS and YFSETQ. The CDR3 nucleotides are TGCGCCAGCAGCAAGGAAGACAGAGACTACGAGCAGTACTTC. Its translation is CASSKEDRDYEQYF.

The rearrangement uses TRBV12-3 or TRBV12-4 and TRBJ2-5; D not certain. Deletions cut 4 bases from V and 5 bases from J, with 17 bases between. The CDR3 contains 15 residues. The CDR3 nucleotides are TGTGCCAGCAGTTCAAGGTGGACCCCCCAGGAGACCCAGTACTTC. Translating gives CASSSRWTPQETQYF.

The chain links TRBV29-1 to TRBJ2-5; 11 bases fit TRBD1. Unmatched junction bases numbered 7, after V lost 5 bases and J lost 5 bases. The germline CDR1 and CDR2 sequences are SQVTM and ANQGSEA. The CDR3 has 14 residues. The CDR3 region has the DNA TGCAGCGTTCCCCGGGACAGGGGGAGCGAGACCCAGTACTTC. This sequence encodes CSVPRDRGSETQYF.

The chain couples TRBV29-1 to TRBJ1-2, with D unclear. The CDR3 consists of 13 residues. Germline CDR1 SQVTM, CDR2 ANQGSEA. The V end lost 0 bases, the J end lost 9 bases, and 14 bases lay between the germline ends. CDR3 region: CSVEDLGRERYTF. CDR3 DNA sequence: TGCAGCGTTGAAGATCTGGGGAGGGAGCGCTACACCTTC.

This clonotype was found a few times. The chain couples TRBV5-1 to TRBJ1-1; perhaps TRBD1 as D (5 bases). This CDR3 is 14 amino acids long. Trimming took off 8 bases at V and 0 bases at J, with 14 bases between the two ends. CDR1 is SGHRS, CDR2 YFSETQ, per germline. CDR3: CASGTEHMNTEAFF. CDR3 DNA: TGCGCCAGTGGGACGGAACACATGAACACTGAAGCTTTCTTT. Based on the CDR3 plus reference TRBV5-1 and TRBJ1-1, the full variable domain is KAGVTQTPRYLIKTRGQQVTLSCSPISGHRSVSWYQQTPGQGLQFLFEYFSETQRNKGNFPGRFSGRQFSNSRSEMNVSTLELGDSALYLCASGTEHMNTEAFFGQGTRLTVV.

The V call is TRBV20-1, the J call TRBJ2-1; 7 bases agree with TRBD2. This CDR3 has 15 amino acids. V gave up 1 base and J gave up 7 bases; unmatched junction bases: 10. From germline, CDR1 is DFQATT and CDR2 SNEGSKA (reference sequence). The DNA for the CDR3 is TGCAGTGCTAGAGCCGGATCGACTAGCTGGAATGAGCAGTTCTTC. Translating gives CSARAGSTSWNEQFF.

This chain connects TRBV7-9 to TRBJ2-7, with D possibly matching TRBD2 (6 bases). The J call is doubtful: the DNA matches TRBJ2-5 better. CDR1 and CDR2 (germline): SEHNR, FQNEAQ (reference sequence). This CDR3 region has 17 residues. CDR3 nucleotides: TGTGCCAGCAGCTTAGGGGGACTGGGGGTCCCCCCAGAGACCCAGTACTTC. Translating it yields CASSLGGLGVPPETQYF.

This clonotype was counted only a few times. This sequence joins TRBV7-9 and TRBJ1-6; 7 bases are shared with TRBD1. The J segment lost 5 bases and the V segment lost 5 bases, leaving 9 bases of the junction unmatched. This CDR3 comprises 16 residues. Germline values: CDR1 SEHNR, CDR2 FQNEAQ (reference sequence). CDR3 in amino acids: CASSQVTGAHNSPLHF. In nucleotides, the CDR3 is TGTGCCAGCAGCCAAGTCACAGGGGCTCATAATTCACCCCTCCACTTT.

The CDR3 reads CASSQDEGPMVGYTF. CDR3 coding DNA: TGCGCCAGCAGCCAAGACGAGGGGCCAATGGTTGGCTACACCTTC. The chain couples TRBV4-1 to TRBJ1-2; the D gene is possibly TRBD1 (5 bases). Trimming took 0 bases from V and 7 from J, leaving 15 bases between them. Germline CDR1 is MGHRA and CDR2 is YSYEKL. The CDR3 runs 15 residues.

The V call is TRBV20-1, the J call TRBJ2-5, with D hard to call. Germline CDR1 DFQATT, CDR2 SNEGSKA (reference sequence). The length of the CDR3 is 14 residues. V lost 1 base and J lost 5, with 14 bases in between. The CDR3 sequence: CSARAPSTGETQYF. In DNA, the CDR3 is TGCAGTGCTAGAGCTCCCAGTACCGGGGAGACCCAGTACTTC.

The J gene is TRBJ2-5, the V gene TRBV24-1, with D possibly being TRBD2 (6 bases). Germline V gives CDR1 KGHDR, CDR2 SFDVKD. This CDR3 is built from 15 residues. Trimming took off 8 bases at V and 2 bases at J, with 17 bases between the two ends. The CDR3 spells CATNDGLPPQETQYF. CDR3 in DNA: TGTGCCACCAATGACGGACTACCACCACAAGAGACCCAGTACTTC.

This clonotype was observed a handful of times. This chain uses TRBV12-3 or TRBV12-4 with TRBJ1-2; D remains unclear. Trimming removed 8 bases from V and 4 bases from J, with 8 bases in between. The CDR3 extends over 11 amino acids. The CDR3 coding sequence is TGTGCCAGCTCGGGGTTCTATGGCTACACCTTC. Translation gives CASSGFYGYTF.

The chain combines TRBV30 with TRBJ2-5, with D possibly matching TRBD2 (6 bases). The DNA end is a closer match to TRBJ2-7, so the J assignment may be wrong. Germline CDR1 is GTSNPN and CDR2 is SVGIG (reference sequence). The CDR3 extends over 13 amino acids. The CDR3 coding sequence is TGTGCCTGGAGTAGGGACTTGGCATACGAGCAGTACTTC. Translated: CAWSRDLAYEQYF.

This clonotype was seen a handful of times. The chain joins TRBV7-2 to TRBJ2-3; TRBD2 matches 9 bases. In germline, CDR1 is SGHTA, CDR2 FQGNSA. With V trimmed by 2 bases and J by 6 bases, 9 bases remained unmatched. This CDR3 is built from 16 residues. CDR3 sequence reads: CASSLQAGGITDTQYF. The DNA for the CDR3 is TGTGCCAGCAGCTTACAAGCGGGGGGCATAACTGATACGCAGTATTTT. Supplemented by reference TRBV7-2 and TRBJ2-3, the full variable domain reads GAGVSQSPSNKVTEKGKDVELRCDPISGHTALYWYRQSLGQGLEFLIYFQGNSAPDKSGLPSDRFSAERTGGSVSTLTIQRTQQEDSAVYLCASSLQAGGITDTQYFGPGTRLTVL.

This clonotype was found a few times. For the CDR3, the DNA is TGTGCCAGCAGCTTTCCGGGACTAGTGTCCACAGATGAGCAGTTCTTC. Amino acid sequence: CASSFPGLVSTDEQFF. V usage is TRBV7-9 and J usage is TRBJ2-1, with 8 bases fitting TRBD2. Per the germline V gene, CDR1 is SEHNR and CDR2 is FQNEAQ (reference sequence). The CDR3 sequence is 16 residues long. The junction had 12 bases not matched to a gene; V was cut back by 3 bases and J by 8 bases.

The chain employs TRBV9 and TRBJ2-7; 13 bases match TRBD2. This CDR3 has 16 amino acids. Germline V lookup: CDR1 SGDLS, CDR2 YYNGEE. The J segment lost 3 bases and the V segment lost 4 bases, leaving 7 bases of the junction unmatched. The CDR3 loop reads CASSLSGLAGVYEQYF. For the CDR3, the DNA is TGTGCCAGCAGCCTGAGCGGACTAGCGGGAGTCTACGAGCAGTACTTC.

This clonotype was seen only a few times. The V and J genes are TRBV6-5 and TRBJ2-6, with D possibly being TRBD1 (6 bases). V was cut by 1 base and J by 0 bases, with 13 bases left in between. This CDR3 has 18 residues. Germline lookup yields CDR1 MNHEY and CDR2 SVGAGI. CDR3 sequence reads: CASSYFGTTSSGANVLTF. CDR3 bases: TGTGCCAGCAGTTACTTTGGGACAACATCCTCTGGGGCCAACGTCCTGACTTTC.